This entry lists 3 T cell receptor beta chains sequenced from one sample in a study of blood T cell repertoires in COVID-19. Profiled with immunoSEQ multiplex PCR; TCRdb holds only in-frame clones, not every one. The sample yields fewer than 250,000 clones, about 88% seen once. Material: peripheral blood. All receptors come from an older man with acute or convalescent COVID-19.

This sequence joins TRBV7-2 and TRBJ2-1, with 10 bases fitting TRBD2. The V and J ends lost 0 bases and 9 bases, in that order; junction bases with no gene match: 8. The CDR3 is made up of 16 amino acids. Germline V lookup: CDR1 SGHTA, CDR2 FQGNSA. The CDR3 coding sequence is TGTGCCAGCAGCTTAGCGGCGGCTAGCGGGAGTGGTGAGCAGTTCTTC. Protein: CASSLAAASGSGEQFF.

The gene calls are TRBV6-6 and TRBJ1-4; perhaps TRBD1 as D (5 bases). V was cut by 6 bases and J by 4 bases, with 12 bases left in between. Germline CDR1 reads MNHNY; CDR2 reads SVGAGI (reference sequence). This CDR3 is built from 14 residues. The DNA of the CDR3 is TGTGCCAGCAGCTCGCCGGGGGGTAATGAAAAACTGTTTTTT. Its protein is CASSSPGGNEKLFF.

The CDR3 DNA reads TGTGCCAGCAGATTACAGGGGGAGGACTATGGCTACACCTTC. This codes for CASRLQGEDYGYTF. The chain is built from TRBV28 and TRBJ1-2; the match to TRBD1 covers 8 bases. This CDR3 has 14 amino acids. CDR1 and CDR2 (germline): MDHEN, SYDVKM. J lost 3 bases, V lost 6 bases, and 6 bases had no gene match.